This T cell receptor beta chain was identified during a study of regulatory T cells in long-lasting Graves disease. Findings of the study overall: Newly diagnosed disease favored TRBV20-1 and TRBJ2-1 over persistent disease.

Germline V gene sequence: CDR1 DFQATT, CDR2 SNEGSKA (reference sequence). The CDR3 is made up of 17 amino acids. Trimming took 6 bases from V and 0 from J; bases not matched to a gene: 10. Time point of the sample: newly diagnosed GD, antithyroid drugs for less than 3 months. Extracted RNA from PBMCs served as the source of the TCR library. This clonotype has a handful of counts. The antigen is not known. Sequencing libraries for TCR beta were prepared with iRepertoire HTBI primers and Arm-PCR of CDR3 regions. TCRdb reanalysed the multiplex PCR reads using MiXCR and keeps one entry per CDR3 protein. This table holds about 620,000 distinct CDR3 sequences, about 15% found once. The sample also formed part of further work on T cells in Graves' hyperthyroidism and ophthalmopathy.

The sequencing here drew on peripheral blood mononuclear cells (PBMCs), taken at new diagnosis, from a patient treated with antithyroid drugs. The sequence was collected from a woman younger than 45 with Graves disease. The V gene is TRBV20-1, the J gene TRBJ2-2; 10 positions match TRBD2. CDR3 in DNA: TGCAGTGCGTCCCTAGCGGGAGTTATCGCGAACACCGGGGAGCTGTTTTTT. Its protein is CSASLAGVIANTGELFF.